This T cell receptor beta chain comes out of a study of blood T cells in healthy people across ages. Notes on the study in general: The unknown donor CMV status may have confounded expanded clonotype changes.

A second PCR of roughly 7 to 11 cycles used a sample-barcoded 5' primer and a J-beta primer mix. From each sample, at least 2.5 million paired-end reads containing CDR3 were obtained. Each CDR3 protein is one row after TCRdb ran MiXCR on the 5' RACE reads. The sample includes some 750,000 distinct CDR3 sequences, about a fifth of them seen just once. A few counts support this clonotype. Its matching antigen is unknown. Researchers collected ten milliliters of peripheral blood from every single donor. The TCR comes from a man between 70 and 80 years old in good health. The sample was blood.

CDR3 sequence (DNA): TGTGCCAGCAGTTGGCCCTTCGGGGAAAAACTGTTTTTT. Amino acid sequence: CASSWPFGEKLFF. The chain uses TRBV28 and TRBJ1-4; D remains unclear. The CDR3 is 13 residues long. The ends were cut back, 4 bases at V and 8 bases at J, with 11 bases in the middle. Germline V CDR1 and CDR2: MDHEN, SYDVKM. Drawing the rest from reference TRBV28 and TRBJ1-4, the complete variable domain is DVKVTQSSRYLVKRTGEKVFLECVQDMDHENMFWYRQDPGLGLRLIYFSYDVKMKEKGDIPEGYSVSREKKERFSLILESASTNQTSMYLCASSWPFGEKLFFGSGTQLSVL.